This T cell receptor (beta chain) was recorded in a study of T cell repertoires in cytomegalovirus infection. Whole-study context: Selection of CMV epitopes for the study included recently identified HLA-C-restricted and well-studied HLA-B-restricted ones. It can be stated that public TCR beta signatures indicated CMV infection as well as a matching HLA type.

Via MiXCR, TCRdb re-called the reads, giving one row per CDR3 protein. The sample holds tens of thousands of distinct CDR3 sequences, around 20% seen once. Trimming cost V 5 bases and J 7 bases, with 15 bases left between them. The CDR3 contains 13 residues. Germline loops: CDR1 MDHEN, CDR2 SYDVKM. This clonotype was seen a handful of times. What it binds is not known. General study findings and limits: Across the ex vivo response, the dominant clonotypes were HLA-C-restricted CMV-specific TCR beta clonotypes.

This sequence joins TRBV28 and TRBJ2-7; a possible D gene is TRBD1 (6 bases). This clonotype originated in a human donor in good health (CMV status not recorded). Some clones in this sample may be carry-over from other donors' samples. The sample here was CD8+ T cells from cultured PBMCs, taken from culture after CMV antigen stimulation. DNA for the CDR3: TGTGCCAGCAGTATTACAGGGCTGGAAGAGCAGTACTTC. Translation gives CASSITGLEEQYF.